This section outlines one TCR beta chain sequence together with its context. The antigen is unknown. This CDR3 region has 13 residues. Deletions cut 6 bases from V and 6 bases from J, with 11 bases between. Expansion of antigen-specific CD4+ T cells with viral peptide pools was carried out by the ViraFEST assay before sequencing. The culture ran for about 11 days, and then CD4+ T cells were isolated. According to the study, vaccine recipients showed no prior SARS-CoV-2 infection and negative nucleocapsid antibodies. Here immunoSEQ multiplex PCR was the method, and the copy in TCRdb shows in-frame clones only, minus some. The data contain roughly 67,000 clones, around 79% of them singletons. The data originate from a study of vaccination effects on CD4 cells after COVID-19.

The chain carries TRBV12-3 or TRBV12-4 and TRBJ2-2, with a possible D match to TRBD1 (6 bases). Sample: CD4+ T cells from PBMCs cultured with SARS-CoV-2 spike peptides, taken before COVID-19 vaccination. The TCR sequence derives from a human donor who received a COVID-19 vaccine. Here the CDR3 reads CASRKQGPGELFF. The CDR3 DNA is TGTGCCAGCAGGAAACAGGGTCCCGGGGAGCTGTTTTTT.